These 28 T cell receptor beta chains came from one sample sequenced in a study of blood T cell repertoires in COVID-19. The method was immunoSEQ multiplex PCR; TCRdb's version includes in-frame clones alone and lacks a portion of them. The data contain 85,000 to 95,000 clones, 90% to 95% of them singletons. Sequencing input: peripheral blood. The receptor source for this set is a woman between 45 and 65 years old in a cohort sampled during active COVID-19.

V usage is TRBV10-2 and J usage is TRBJ1-1; D unclear. Germline lookup yields CDR1 WSHSY and CDR2 SAAADI. V was clipped by 6 bases and J by 7 bases, with 18 bases between them. The CDR3 sequence is 14 residues long. The CDR3 region is CASSHPQAGFEAFF. CDR3 in DNA: TGCGCCAGCAGCCACCCTCAAGCGGGTTTTGAAGCTTTCTTT.

The V gene is TRBV6-6, the J gene TRBJ1-5; D might be TRBD1 (5 bases). There are 16 residues in the CDR3. Germline loops: CDR1 MNHNY, CDR2 SVGAGI (reference sequence). Trimming took off 0 bases at V and 9 bases at J, with 18 bases between the two ends. The CDR3 loop is CASSYSTSLGGRPQHF. For the CDR3, the DNA is TGTGCCAGCAGTTACTCGACCTCTTTGGGGGGAAGGCCCCAGCATTTT.

V gene TRBV28 combines with J gene TRBJ2-7; D uncertain. Between the trimmed V and J ends, which lost 3 bases and 3 bases, there was a span of 12 bases. The CDR3 sequence is 14 residues long. Looked up from germline, CDR1 is MDHEN and CDR2 is SYDVKM. The DNA for the CDR3 is TGTGCCAGCAGTTTCGGTACAGAGTACTACGAGCAGTACTTC. Translation gives CASSFGTEYYEQYF.

The V and J genes are TRBV7-8 and TRBJ2-7; perhaps TRBD1 as D (5 bases). The V and J ends lost 1 base and 2 bases respectively, with 9 bases between them. Germline V gene sequence: CDR1 SGHVS, CDR2 FQNEAQ. The CDR3 sequence is 14 residues long. The CDR3 protein is CASSLDTGPYEQYF. The CDR3 region has the DNA TGTGCCAGCAGCTTAGACACAGGACCCTACGAGCAGTACTTC. The entire variable domain, with the rest obtained from reference TRBV7-8 and TRBJ2-7, is as follows: GAGVSQSPRYKVAKRGQDVALRCDPISGHVSLFWYQQALGQGPEFLTYFQNEAQLDKSGLPSDRFFAERPEGSVSTLKIQRTQQEDSAVYLCASSLDTGPYEQYFGPGTRLTVT.

The V gene is TRBV27, the J gene TRBJ2-4, with D possibly matching TRBD1 (6 bases). Germline CDR1 and CDR2: MNHEY and SMNVEV (reference sequence). V was pared by 6 bases and J by 1 base, with 13 bases between. The CDR3 spans 15 residues. The CDR3 DNA is TGTGCCAGCAGGGACAGTTTTTTGGCCAAAAACATTCAGTACTTC. Its translation: CASRDSFLAKNIQYF.

Written as DNA, the CDR3 is TGTGCCACCCGGGACAGGCCCCTCTACGAGCAGTACTTC. Its translation is CATRDRPLYEQYF. The chain is built from TRBV6-5 and TRBJ2-7; 8 bases map to TRBD1. J lost 3 bases, V lost 10 bases, and 8 bases had no gene match. CDR1 and CDR2 from the germline V gene are MNHEY and SVGAGI. The CDR3 is 13 amino acids.

The chain uses TRBV2 and TRBJ1-1, with D uncertain. The CDR3 has 14 amino acids. CDR1 is SNHLY and CDR2 is FYNNEI in the germline V gene. Trimming shortened V by 8 bases and J by 0 bases, and 13 bases separated the two germline ends. CDR3 bases: TGTGCCAGCGCCCCCGGAGCCATGAACACTGAAGCTTTCTTT. Translated: CASAPGAMNTEAFF.

There are a few counts of this clone. The chain uses TRBV11-2 and TRBJ1-2, with D maybe TRBD1 (5 bases). The CDR3 sequence is 17 residues long. Germline lookup yields CDR1 SGHAT and CDR2 FQNNGV. The V and J ends lost 5 bases and 0 bases respectively, with 19 bases between them. CDR3 nucleotide sequence: TGTGCCAGCAGCACTTTTAGACAGCTCGACTCTAACTATGGCTACACCTTC. Its protein product is CASSTFRQLDSNYGYTF.

This clone occurred once. V is TRBV4-1 and J is TRBJ2-6; TRBD1 agrees at 9 bases. The CDR3 is 19 amino acids. Germline CDR1 MGHRA, CDR2 YSYEKL. Trimming removed 3 bases from V and 1 base from J; junction bases left unmatched: 10. In nucleotides, the CDR3 is TGCGCCAGCAGCCATCGACAGGGGGTAGCGCCTTCTGGGGCCAACGTCCTGACTTTC. It codes for CASSHRQGVAPSGANVLTF.

The rearrangement joins TRBV7-2 to TRBJ2-3; TRBD1 might be the D (5 bases). Trimming cost V 1 base and J 5 bases, with 10 bases left between them. This CDR3 has 14 residues. Germline V gene data show CDR1 as SGHTA and CDR2 as FQGNSA. This CDR3 is CASSLVRVGDTQYF. Written as DNA, the CDR3 is TGTGCCAGCAGCTTAGTCAGGGTGGGAGATACGCAGTATTTT.

The chain combines TRBV6-6 with TRBJ1-4; perhaps TRBD1 as D (6 bases). V lost 2 bases and J lost 4, with 11 bases in between. The CDR3 length is 15 residues. Germline V lookup: CDR1 MNHNY, CDR2 SVGAGI (reference sequence). CDR3 sequence reads: CASSYQQGVNEKLFF. Here the CDR3 DNA reads TGTGCCAGCAGTTACCAACAGGGCGTTAATGAAAAACTGTTTTTT.

The chain employs TRBV12-5 and TRBJ1-5, with TRBD1 matching over 7 bases. Per germline, CDR1 LGHNT and CDR2 FRNRAP. Unmatched junction bases numbered 24, after V lost 0 bases and J lost 7 bases. This CDR3 has 21 residues. Here the CDR3 DNA reads TGTGCTAGTGGTTTGGTACCCAAGGAGTCCAGGGGGAAAGGCCCCGGGCAGCCCCAGCATTTT. This sequence encodes CASGLVPKESRGKGPGQPQHF.

The rearrangement links TRBV11-2 to TRBJ2-7; no definite D call. Trimming stripped 5 bases from V and 2 bases from J, with 10 bases between. CDR3 length: 13 residues. Germline assignment: CDR1 SGHAT and CDR2 FQNNGV. CDR3 nucleotide sequence: TGTGCCAGCAGCCAGGTGCAGACCTACGAGCAGTACTTC. Its protein product is CASSQVQTYEQYF.

The V and J genes are TRBV18 and TRBJ2-2, with 8 bases that match TRBD1. In germline, CDR1 is KGHSH, CDR2 LQKENI. The CDR3 length is 15 residues. J was trimmed by 1 base and V by 6 bases; bases with no gene match: 4. The CDR3 region has the DNA TGTGCCAGCTCCCCGGGACAGGTGAACACCGGGGAGCTGTTTTTT. It yields the protein CASSPGQVNTGELFF.

A note on this clone: The sample contains more than one DNA sequence encoding this CDR3. The chain is built from TRBV18 and TRBJ1-6; D unclear. The germline V gene has CDR1 KGHSH and CDR2 LQKENI. The CDR3 sequence is 15 residues long. V shed 2 bases and J shed 2 bases, with 7 bases lying between them. CDR3 region: CASSPAGTYNSPLHF. The CDR3 bases are TGTGCCAGCTCACCAGCGGGCACCTATAATTCACCCCTCCACTTT.

The chain employs TRBV28 and TRBJ2-4; TRBD2 matches at 7 bases. Germline V gene sequence: CDR1 MDHEN, CDR2 SYDVKM. J was trimmed by 3 bases and V by 6 bases; bases with no gene match: 11. The length of the CDR3 is 16 residues. The CDR3 bases are TGTGCCAGCAGCCCCGCGGGGGAACTGGGCAAAAACATTCAGTACTTC. It is translated as CASSPAGELGKNIQYF.

The chain couples TRBV5-1 to TRBJ1-3; no clear D gene. The V end was cut by 0 bases, the J end by 0 bases, with 10 bases between. The CDR3 length is 16 residues. Per germline, CDR1 SGHRS and CDR2 YFSETQ. CDR3 loop: CASSLVLRDSGNTIYF. The CDR3 coding sequence is TGCGCCAGCAGCTTGGTGCTGCGGGACTCTGGAAACACCATATATTTT. The full variable domain, in which reference TRBV5-1 and TRBJ1-3 provide the parts outside the CDR3, is KAGVTQTPRYLIKTRGQQVTLSCSPISGHRSVSWYQQTPGQGLQFLFEYFSETQRNKGNFPGRFSGRQFSNSRSEMNVSTLELGDSALYLCASSLVLRDSGNTIYFGEGSWLTVV.

CDR3 nucleotides: TGTGCCAGCAGTGAGTGGCCCTCCTCCTCCTACGAGCAGTACTTC. It specifies CASSEWPSSSYEQYF. The genes are TRBV6-1 and TRBJ2-7, with no clear D. The CDR3 runs 15 residues. Germline CDR1 reads MNHNS; CDR2 reads SASEGT. V lost 3 bases, J lost 0 bases, and 12 bases lay in between.

The chain recombines TRBV3-1 (or the pseudogene TRBV3-2) with TRBJ1-5; 7 bases line up with TRBD1. Germline CDR1 and CDR2: LGHDT and YNNKEL (reference sequence). The CDR3 sequence is 17 residues long. The junction had 6 bases not matched to a gene; V was cut back by 1 base and J by 0 bases. CDR3 sequence: CASSQGGQPYSNQPQHF. In DNA form, the CDR3 reads TGTGCCAGCAGCCAAGGGGGACAGCCTTATAGCAATCAGCCCCAGCATTTT.

The chain employs TRBV7-3 and TRBJ2-1, with a possible D match to TRBD1 (6 bases). The CDR3 has 15 amino acids. In germline, CDR1 is SGHTA, CDR2 FQGTGA. The ends were cut back, 5 bases at V and 4 bases at J, with 15 bases in the middle. This CDR3 reads CASSLTGDSYNEQFF. CDR3 in DNA: TGTGCCAGCAGCCTGACAGGAGACTCTTACAATGAGCAGTTCTTC.

This clone occurred once. The chain has TRBV3-1 (or the pseudogene TRBV3-2) and TRBJ2-1; D is undetermined. Trimming left V 1 base short and J 12 bases short, with 13 bases between. Looked up from germline, CDR1 is LGHDT and CDR2 is YNNKEL (reference sequence). The CDR3 has 13 residues. For the CDR3, the DNA is TGTGCCAGCAGCCAAGTAGTCGAGTCAGGGCAGTTCTTC. It codes for CASSQVVESGQFF.

The chain uses TRBV19 and TRBJ1-2, with TRBD1 identical over 7 bases. Germline CDR1 and CDR2: LNHDA and SQIVND (reference sequence). The J segment lost 8 bases and the V segment lost 3 bases, leaving 6 bases of the junction unmatched. The CDR3 runs to 13 residues. In DNA, the CDR3 is TGTGCCAGTAGTATGACCGGACAGGTCGGCTACACCTTC. Protein sequence: CASSMTGQVGYTF. The whole variable domain, filled in from reference TRBV19 and TRBJ1-2, reads DGGITQSPKYLFRKEGQNVTLSCEQNLNHDAMYWYRQDPGQGLRLIYYSQIVNDFQKGDIAEGYSVSREKKESFPLTVTSAQKNPTAFYLCASSMTGQVGYTFGSGTRLTVV.

The J gene is TRBJ2-1, the V gene TRBV14; the D gene is possibly TRBD1 (5 bases). The CDR3 runs to 15 residues. V dropped 2 bases and J dropped 0 bases, with 8 bases sitting between them. Germline V gene lookup returns CDR1 SGHDN and CDR2 FVKESK. In nucleotides, the CDR3 is TGTGCCAGCAGCCAAAGGCAGGGCTCCTACAATGAGCAGTTCTTC. Protein product: CASSQRQGSYNEQFF. Filled out from reference TRBV14 and TRBJ2-1, the complete variable domain reads EAGVTQFPSHSVIEKGQTVTLRCDPISGHDNLYWYRRVMGKEIKFLLHFVKESKQDESGMPNNRFLAERTGGTYSTLKVQPAELEDSGVYFCASSQRQGSYNEQFFGPGTRLTVL.

The chain carries TRBV2 and TRBJ2-3; TRBD2 agrees at 10 bases. The germline gives CDR1 SNHLY, CDR2 FYNNEI. This CDR3 comprises 17 residues. Trimming cost V 7 bases and J 0 bases; bases outside gene matches: 10. CDR3 sequence reads: CASISLAGVTSTDTQYF. CDR3 in DNA: TGTGCCAGCATCAGTCTAGCGGGAGTCACTAGCACAGATACGCAGTATTTT.

J is TRBJ2-2 and V is TRBV28, with 12 bases lining up with TRBD2. The germline gives CDR1 MDHEN, CDR2 SYDVKM. The V gene end was trimmed by 9 bases and the J gene end by 4 bases; junction bases not matched to a gene: 3. The CDR3 consists of 14 residues. CDR3 region: CASLAGGLTGELFF. CDR3 bases: TGTGCCAGTCTAGCGGGAGGGCTCACCGGGGAGCTGTTTTTT.

The rearrangement links TRBV7-2 to TRBJ1-5; tentatively, D is TRBD1 (5 bases). CDR3 length: 14 residues. Germline V gene lookup returns CDR1 SGHTA and CDR2 FQGNSA. The ends were cut back, 3 bases at V and 7 bases at J, with 13 bases in the middle. The chain's CDR3 is CASSFSSGRQPQHF. The CDR3 DNA sequence: TGTGCCAGCAGCTTTTCCTCAGGGCGGCAGCCCCAGCATTTT.

The sample holds one count of this clone. Different DNA sequences within this sample yield the same CDR3. V gene TRBV9 combines with J gene TRBJ2-1; D is possibly TRBD2 (5 bases). This CDR3 comprises 15 residues. V lost 4 bases to trimming and J lost 0 bases, with 11 bases between them. Per the germline V gene, CDR1 is SGDLS and CDR2 is YYNGEE. The CDR3 DNA is TGTGCCAGCAGCCCCTCGGGGAGCTCCTACAATGAGCAGTTCTTC. Its translation: CASSPSGSSYNEQFF.

This chain connects TRBV5-1 to TRBJ2-6, with a weak D call TRBD2 (5 bases). This CDR3 contains 15 residues. V was clipped by 0 bases and J by 2 bases, with 6 bases between them. The germline gives CDR1 SGHRS, CDR2 YFSETQ. CDR3 sequence reads: CASSLVAPGANVLTF. The CDR3 DNA is TGCGCCAGCAGCTTGGTAGCGCCTGGGGCCAACGTCCTGACTTTC.